The text below deals with one T cell receptor beta chain. Its antigen is not yet known. Base qualities are not at hand, and no much larger clone is one base apart. Unmatched junction bases come to 6, with V trimmed by 3 bases and J by 5 bases. CDR1 and CDR2 (MNHEY, SVGAGI) derive from the germline V gene. The CDR3, from cysteine to phenylalanine, totals 14 residues. Kept here is only the CDR3 DNA, which spans 42 bases and is read in frame from base 1. The source of the sample is a study of technical replicates of blood from a handful of donors (TCRdb year 2017). The library was built by means of the immunoSEQ multiplex PCR assay. TCRdb obtained this table from immuneACCESS and retained in-frame rearrangements with V and J assigned. These tables miss some clones; where compared with another copy, unresolved V genes account for less than half of the shortfall, and the remainder is unexplained. Here the sample has just over 95,000 clones; over 85% occur a single time. The ten largest clones capture 0.25% to 0.35% of the sample.

The receptor comes from a human donor in good health. Material: T cells isolated from PBMCs. The chain employs TRBV6-5 and TRBJ2-5; TRBD2 aligns with 7 central bases. DNA sequence: TGTGCCAGCAGTTATATGACTAGCTCGGAGACCCAGTACTTC. It specifies CASSYMTSSETQYF.